The source of this TCR beta chain is a study of T-cell reconstitution after alpha-beta-depleted transplantation in children (dated by TCRdb to about 2016). With respect to the entire study: The study quantitatively tracked T-cell immune reconstitution after TCRalphabeta/CD19-depleted allogeneic hematopoietic cell transplantation in children using TCR repertoire profiling.

Library preparation was by PCR. TCRdb shows the sequencer as Illumina HiSeq 2500. TCR libraries were prepared with molecular barcoding, using unique molecular identifiers to normalize TCRbeta repertoire quantification. Starting from the raw public reads, TCRdb applied fastp trimming at Q25, assembled clones with MiXCR and retained in-frame beta chains. Each CDR3 protein gets just one entry, which takes the most common genes and DNA from the rows behind it. Recorded for this sample are around 600,000 distinct CDR3 sequences; under 12% of them occurred a single time. The ten top clones hold roughly 4% of the sample. This clonotype was detected ten times or more. What this receptor recognizes is not known. Per-base qualities were not stored, and no clone one base away is much larger. The germline V gene specifies SQVTM as CDR1 and ANQGSEA as CDR2. V gives up 6 bases and J gives up 2 bases, and the segment between their germline ends measures 14 bases. From its cysteine to its phenylalanine, the CDR3 spans 14 amino acids. Only the CDR3 DNA is retained, 42 bases long and in frame from the first base.

This material consisted of PBMCs from the stem cell graft donor, taken from the stem cell graft. The receptor's source is a human donor who donated a stem cell graft to a child with acute myeloid leukemia. The sequence links TRBV29-1 to TRBJ2-1, with no confident D gene call. The nucleotide sequence is TGCAGCGTGGCCTGGGGTGGGACCTACAATGAGCAGTTCTTC. Translated, this gives CSVAWGGTYNEQFF.